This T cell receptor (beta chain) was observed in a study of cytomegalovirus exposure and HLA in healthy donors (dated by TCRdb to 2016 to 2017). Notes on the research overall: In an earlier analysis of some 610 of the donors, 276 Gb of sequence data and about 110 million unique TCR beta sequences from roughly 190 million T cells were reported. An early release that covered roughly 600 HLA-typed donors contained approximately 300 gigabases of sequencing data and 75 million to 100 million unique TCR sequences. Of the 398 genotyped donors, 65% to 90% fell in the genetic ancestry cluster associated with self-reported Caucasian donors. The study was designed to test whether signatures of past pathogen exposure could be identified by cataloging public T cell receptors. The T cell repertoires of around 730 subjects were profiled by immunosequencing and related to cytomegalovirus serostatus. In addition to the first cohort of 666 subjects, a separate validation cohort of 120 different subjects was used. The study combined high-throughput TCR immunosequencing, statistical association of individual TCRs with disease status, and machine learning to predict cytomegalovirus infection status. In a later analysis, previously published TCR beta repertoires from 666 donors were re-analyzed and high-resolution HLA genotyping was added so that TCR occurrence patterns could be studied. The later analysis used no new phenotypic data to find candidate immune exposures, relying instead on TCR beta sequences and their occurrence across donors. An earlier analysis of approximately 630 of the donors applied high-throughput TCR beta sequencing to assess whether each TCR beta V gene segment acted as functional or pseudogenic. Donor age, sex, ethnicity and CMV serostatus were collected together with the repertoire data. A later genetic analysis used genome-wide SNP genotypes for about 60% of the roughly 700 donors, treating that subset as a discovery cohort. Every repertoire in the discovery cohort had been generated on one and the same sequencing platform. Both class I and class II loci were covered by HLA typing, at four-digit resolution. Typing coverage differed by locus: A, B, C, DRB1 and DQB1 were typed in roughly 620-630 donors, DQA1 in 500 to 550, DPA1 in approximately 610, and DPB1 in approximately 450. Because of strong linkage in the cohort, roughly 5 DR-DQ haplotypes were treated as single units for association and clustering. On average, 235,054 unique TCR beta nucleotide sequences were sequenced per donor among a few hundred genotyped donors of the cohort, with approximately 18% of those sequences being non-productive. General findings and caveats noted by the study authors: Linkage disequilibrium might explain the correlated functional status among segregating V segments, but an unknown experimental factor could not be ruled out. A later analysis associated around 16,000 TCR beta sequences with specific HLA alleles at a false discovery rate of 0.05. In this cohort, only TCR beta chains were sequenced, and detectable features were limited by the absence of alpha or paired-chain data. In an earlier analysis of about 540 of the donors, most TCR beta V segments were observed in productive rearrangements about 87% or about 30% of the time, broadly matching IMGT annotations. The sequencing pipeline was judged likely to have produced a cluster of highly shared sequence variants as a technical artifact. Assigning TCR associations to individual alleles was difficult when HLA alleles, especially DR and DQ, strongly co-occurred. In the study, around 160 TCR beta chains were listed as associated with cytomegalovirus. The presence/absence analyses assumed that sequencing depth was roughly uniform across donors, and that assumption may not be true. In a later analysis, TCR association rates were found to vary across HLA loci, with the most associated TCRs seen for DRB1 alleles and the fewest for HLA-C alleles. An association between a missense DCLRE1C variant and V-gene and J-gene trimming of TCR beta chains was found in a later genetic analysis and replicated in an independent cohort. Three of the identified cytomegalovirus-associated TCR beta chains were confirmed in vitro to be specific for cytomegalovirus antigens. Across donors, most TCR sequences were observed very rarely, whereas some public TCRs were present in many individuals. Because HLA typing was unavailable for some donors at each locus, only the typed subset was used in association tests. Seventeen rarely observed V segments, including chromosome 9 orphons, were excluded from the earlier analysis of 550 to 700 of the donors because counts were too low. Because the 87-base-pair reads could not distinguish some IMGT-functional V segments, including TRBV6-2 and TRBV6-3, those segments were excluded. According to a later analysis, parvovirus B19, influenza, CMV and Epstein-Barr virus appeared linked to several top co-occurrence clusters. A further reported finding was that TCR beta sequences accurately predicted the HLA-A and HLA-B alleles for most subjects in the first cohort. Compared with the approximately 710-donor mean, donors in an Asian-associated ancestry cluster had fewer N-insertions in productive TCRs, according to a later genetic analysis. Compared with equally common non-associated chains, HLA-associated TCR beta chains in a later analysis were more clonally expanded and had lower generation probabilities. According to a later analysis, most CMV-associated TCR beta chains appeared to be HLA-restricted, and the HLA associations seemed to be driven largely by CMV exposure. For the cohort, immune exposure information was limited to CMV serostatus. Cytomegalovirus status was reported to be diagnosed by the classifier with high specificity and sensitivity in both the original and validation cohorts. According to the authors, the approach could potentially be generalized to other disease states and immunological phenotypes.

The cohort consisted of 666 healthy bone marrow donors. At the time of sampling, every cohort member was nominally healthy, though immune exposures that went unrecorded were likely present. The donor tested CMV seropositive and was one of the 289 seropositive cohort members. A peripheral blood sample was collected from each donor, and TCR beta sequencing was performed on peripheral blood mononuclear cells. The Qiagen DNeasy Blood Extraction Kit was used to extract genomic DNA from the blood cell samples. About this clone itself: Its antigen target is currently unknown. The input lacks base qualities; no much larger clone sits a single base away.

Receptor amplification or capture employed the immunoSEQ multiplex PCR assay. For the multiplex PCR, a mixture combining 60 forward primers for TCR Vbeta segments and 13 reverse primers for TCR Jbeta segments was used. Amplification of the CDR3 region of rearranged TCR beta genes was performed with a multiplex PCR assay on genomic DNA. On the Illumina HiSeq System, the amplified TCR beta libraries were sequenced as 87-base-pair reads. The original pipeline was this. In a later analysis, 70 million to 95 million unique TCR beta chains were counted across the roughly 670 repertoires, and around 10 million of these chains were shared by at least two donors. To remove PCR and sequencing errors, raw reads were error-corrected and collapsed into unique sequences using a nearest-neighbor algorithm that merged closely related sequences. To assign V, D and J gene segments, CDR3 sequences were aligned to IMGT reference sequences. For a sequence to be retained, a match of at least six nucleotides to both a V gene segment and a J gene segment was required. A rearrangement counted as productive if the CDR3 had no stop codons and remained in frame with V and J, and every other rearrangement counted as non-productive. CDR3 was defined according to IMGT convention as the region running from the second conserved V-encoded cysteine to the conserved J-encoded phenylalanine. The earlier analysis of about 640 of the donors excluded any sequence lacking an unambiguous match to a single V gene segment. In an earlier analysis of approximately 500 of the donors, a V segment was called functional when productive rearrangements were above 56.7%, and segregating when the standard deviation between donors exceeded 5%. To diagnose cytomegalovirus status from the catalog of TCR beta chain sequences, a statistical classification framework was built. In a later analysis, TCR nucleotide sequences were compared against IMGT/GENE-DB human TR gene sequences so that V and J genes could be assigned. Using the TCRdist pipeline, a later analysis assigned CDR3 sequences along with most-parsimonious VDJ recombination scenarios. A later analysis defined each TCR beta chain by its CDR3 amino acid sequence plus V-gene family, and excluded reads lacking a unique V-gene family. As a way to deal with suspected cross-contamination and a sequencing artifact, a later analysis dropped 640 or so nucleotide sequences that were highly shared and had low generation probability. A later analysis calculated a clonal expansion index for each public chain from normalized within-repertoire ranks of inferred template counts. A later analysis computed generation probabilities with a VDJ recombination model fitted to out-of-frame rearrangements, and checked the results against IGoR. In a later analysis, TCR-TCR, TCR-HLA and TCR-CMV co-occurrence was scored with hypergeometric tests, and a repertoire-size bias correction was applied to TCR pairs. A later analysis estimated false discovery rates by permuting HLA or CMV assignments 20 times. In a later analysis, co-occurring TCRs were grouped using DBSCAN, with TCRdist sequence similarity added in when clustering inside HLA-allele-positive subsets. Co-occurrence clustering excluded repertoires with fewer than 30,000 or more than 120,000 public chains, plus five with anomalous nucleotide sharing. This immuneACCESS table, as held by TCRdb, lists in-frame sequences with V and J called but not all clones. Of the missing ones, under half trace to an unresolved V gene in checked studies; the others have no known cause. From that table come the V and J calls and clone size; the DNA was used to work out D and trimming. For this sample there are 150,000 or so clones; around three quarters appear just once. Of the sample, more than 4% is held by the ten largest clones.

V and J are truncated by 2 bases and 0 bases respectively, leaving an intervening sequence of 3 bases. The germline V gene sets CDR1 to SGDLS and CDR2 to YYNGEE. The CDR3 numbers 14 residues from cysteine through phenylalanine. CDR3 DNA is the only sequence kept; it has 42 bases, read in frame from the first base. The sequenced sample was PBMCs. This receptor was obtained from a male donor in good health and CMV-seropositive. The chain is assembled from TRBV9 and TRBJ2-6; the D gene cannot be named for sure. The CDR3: CASSVISGANVLTF. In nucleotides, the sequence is TGTGCCAGCAGCGTCATCTCTGGGGCCAACGTCCTGACTTTC.